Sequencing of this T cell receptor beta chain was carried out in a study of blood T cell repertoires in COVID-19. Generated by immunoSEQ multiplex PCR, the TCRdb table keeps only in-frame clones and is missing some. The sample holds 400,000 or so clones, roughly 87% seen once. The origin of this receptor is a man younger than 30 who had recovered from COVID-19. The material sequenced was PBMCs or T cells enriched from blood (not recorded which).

The CDR3 region has the DNA TGTGCCAGTAGTATATCCCCATTCCAGGGGGCAACTAATGAAAAACTGTTTTTT. This translates into CASSISPFQGATNEKLFF. The chain links TRBV19 to TRBJ1-4; 7 nucleotides line up with TRBD1. The germline gives CDR1 LNHDA, CDR2 SQIVND (reference sequence). This CDR3 region has 18 residues. V was clipped by 2 bases and J by 0 bases; unmatched bases: 9.